The 17 T cell receptor beta chains reported below all come from one sample, sequenced in a study of regulatory T cells in long-lasting Graves disease. HTBI primers from iRepertoire and Arm-PCR of CDR3 regions yielded the TCR beta libraries. Each CDR3 protein is one row after TCRdb ran MiXCR on the multiplex PCR reads. The sample shows around 320,000 distinct CDR3 sequences, over 15% of them seen only once. Time point of the sample: newly diagnosed GD, antithyroid drugs for less than 3 months. The TCR library used RNA extracted from PBMCs. These data also featured in a second study, about T cells in Graves' hyperthyroidism and ophthalmopathy.

The source was peripheral blood mononuclear cells (PBMCs), collected at new diagnosis, from a patient treated with antithyroid drugs. Receptors were obtained from a man aged 35-49 years with Graves disease.

This clonotype was counted between two and nine times. This sequence joins TRBV5-5 and TRBJ2-2, with TRBD1 as a possible D gene (6 bases). Per the germline V gene, CDR1 is SGHKS and CDR2 is YYEKEE (reference sequence). Between the trimmed V and J ends, which lost 3 bases and 0 bases, there was a span of 15 bases. The CDR3 has 17 amino acids. The CDR3 spells CASSWDRDTANTGELFF. In DNA, the CDR3 is TGTGCCAGCAGCTGGGACCGGGACACCGCGAACACCGGGGAGCTGTTTTTT.

This chain connects TRBV5-5 to TRBJ2-3, with 7 bases lining up with TRBD1. The CDR3 is 12 residues long. Germline assignment: CDR1 SGHKS and CDR2 YYEKEE (reference sequence). Trimming at V came to 3 bases and at J to 10 bases, leaving 5 bases not matched to a gene. CDR3 nucleotides: TGTGCCAGCAGCTCGCAGGGGGTATCGCAGTATTTT. Translating gives CASSSQGVSQYF.

This rearrangement joins TRBV27 to TRBJ2-3; TRBD2 matches at 15 bases. The germline gives CDR1 MNHEY, CDR2 SMNVEV (reference sequence). The V segment lost 3 bases and the J segment 7 bases; nucleotides outside the gene matches: 8. The CDR3 contains 17 residues. The CDR3, as DNA: TGTGCCAGCAGTTTTTGGACTAGCGGGGGGGCTACGAATACGCAGTATTTT. This translates into CASSFWTSGGATNTQYF.

This clonotype came up a few times. This sequence joins TRBV30 and TRBJ2-1, with 7 positions matching TRBD2. Germline loops: CDR1 GTSNPN, CDR2 SVGIG (reference sequence). With V trimmed by 2 bases and J by 6 bases, 1 base remained unmatched. The CDR3 is 12 residues long. CDR3 protein: CAWSRGVNEQFF. In DNA form, the CDR3 reads TGTGCCTGGAGTCGGGGGGTCAATGAGCAGTTCTTC. Full variable domain (rest looked up from reference TRBV30 and TRBJ2-1): SQTIHQWPATLVQPVGSPLSLECTVEGTSNPNLYWYRQAAGRGLQLLFYSVGIGQISSEVPQNLSASRPQDRQFILSSKKLLLSDSGFYLCAWSRGVNEQFFGPGTRLTVL.

This clonotype appeared many times. The V and J genes are TRBV5-1 and TRBJ2-5; D may be TRBD1 (5 bases). CDR1 and CDR2 (germline): SGHRS, YFSETQ. The CDR3 is 16 residues long. Between the trimmed V and J ends, which lost 4 bases and 5 bases, there was a span of 21 bases. In DNA, the CDR3 is TGCGCCAGCAGCGGCTTTGGGGCGTTGGGCCAGGAGACCCAGTACTTC. Translating it yields CASSGFGALGQETQYF.

This clonotype was counted many times. The chain couples TRBV4-1 to TRBJ2-3; D call uncertain. The end of the DNA aligns better with TRBJ2-7, so the J call may be wrong. The CDR3 has 15 residues. CDR1 and CDR2 (germline): MGHRA, YSYEKL. The CDR3 is CASSQVTYAIGEQYF. DNA for the CDR3: TGCGCCAGCAGCCAAGTTACCTACGCGATTGGCGAGCAGTACTTC.

V is TRBV25-1 and J is TRBJ1-2; 7 bases map to TRBD1. V shed 4 bases, J shed 2 bases, and the junction held 10 bases outside the gene matches. Germline lookup yields CDR1 MGHDK and CDR2 SYGVNS. The CDR3 is 16 residues long. The CDR3 nucleotides read TGTGCCAGCAGTGGATCCGGGACAGATGACAACTATGGCTACACCTTC. As protein: CASSGSGTDDNYGYTF.

This clonotype showed up many times. The J gene is TRBJ2-5, the V gene TRBV11-3; possible D gene TRBD2, 5 bases. Germline CDR1 and CDR2: SGHNT and YENEEA. The V end was cut by 5 bases, the J end by 6 bases, with 7 bases between. The CDR3 totals 11 residues. In DNA, the CDR3 is TGTGCCAGCAGCCTAGCTCAGACCCAGTACTTC. Its protein is CASSLAQTQYF.

This clonotype was observed a few times. The chain carries TRBV29-1 and TRBJ2-1; 10 nucleotides line up with TRBD2. The CDR3 is 11 amino acids. The V and J ends lost 4 bases and 10 bases, in that order; junction bases with no gene match: 1. Germline V lookup: CDR1 SQVTM, CDR2 ANQGSEA. Here the CDR3 DNA reads TGCAGCGTTGCACTAGCGGGGGAGCAGTTCTTC. The encoded protein is CSVALAGEQFF.

V and J are TRBV20-1 and TRBJ2-7, with D unresolved. V gave up 6 bases and J gave up 3 bases, with 15 bases separating them. Germline V gene lookup returns CDR1 DFQATT and CDR2 SNEGSKA (reference sequence). The CDR3 is 13 residues long. This chain's CDR3 is CSARRPGLYEQYF. The CDR3 nucleotides are TGCAGTGCCCGCCGTCCAGGTCTCTACGAGCAGTACTTC.

The chain carries TRBV7-2 and TRBJ2-2; D remains unclear. The CDR3 has 14 residues. V lost 2 bases and J 5 bases, leaving 9 bases between the germline ends. Germline CDR1 SGHTA, CDR2 FQGNSA. Here the CDR3 reads CASSLSSGTGELFF. The CDR3 DNA reads TGTGCCAGCAGCTTATCCTCAGGAACCGGGGAGCTGTTTTTT.

As regards this clonotype: This clone may be a read error of a much larger clone one base away. The chain's CDR3 is CASTRVGDTQYF. The DNA for the CDR3 is TGTGCCAGCACGCGGGTTGGAGATACGCAGTATTTT. This chain links TRBV2 with TRBJ2-3, with D perhaps TRBD2 (5 bases). V lost 7 bases and J lost 5, with 10 bases in between. CDR1 is SNHLY, CDR2 FYNNEI, per germline. The CDR3 runs to 12 residues.

V is TRBV11-2 and J is TRBJ2-1; D perhaps matches TRBD2 (6 bases). Germline V CDR1 and CDR2: SGHAT, FQNNGV. CDR3 length: 15 residues. Trimming shortened V by 6 bases and J by 6 bases, and 18 bases separated the two germline ends. The chain's CDR3 is CASRSGPRLVNEQFF. The CDR3 bases are TGTGCCAGCAGGTCCGGACCGAGACTAGTCAATGAGCAGTTCTTC.

In this sample, this clonotype turned up a few times. This chain connects TRBV20-1 to TRBJ2-5; TRBD1 aligns across 7 bases. V lost 0 bases to trimming and J lost 4 bases; unmatched junction nucleotides: 8. This CDR3 comprises 15 residues. Germline V gives CDR1 DFQATT, CDR2 SNEGSKA (reference sequence). The CDR3, as DNA: TGCAGTGCTAGAGATCGACAGGGTTGGGGAGAGACCCAGTACTTC. It specifies CSARDRQGWGETQYF.

This sequence joins TRBV6-1 and TRBJ2-5, with D perhaps matching TRBD1 (5 bases). Between the trimmed V and J ends, which lost 5 bases and 5 bases, there was a span of 15 bases. The V gene's germline CDR1 is MNHNS and CDR2 SASEGT. CDR3 length equals 14 residues. The DNA of the CDR3 is TGTGCCAGCAGTAAGTCCCAGGGTGGCGAGACCCAGTACTTC. It specifies CASSKSQGGETQYF.

This clonotype was observed a handful of times. V usage is TRBV28 and J usage is TRBJ1-2; D remains unclear. The V end was cut by 3 bases, the J end by 8 bases, with 10 bases between. The germline V gene encodes CDR1 MDHEN and CDR2 SYDVKM. The CDR3 is made up of 12 amino acids. CDR3 nucleotides: TGTGCCAGCAGTTTCCCCCGACGAGGCTACACCTTC. Translating gives CASSFPRRGYTF.

In this sample, this clonotype turned up many times. The chain joins TRBV2 to TRBJ1-5, with D uncertain. CDR3 size: 13 residues. Trimming cost V 3 bases and J 3 bases, with 6 bases left between them. Germline assignment: CDR1 SNHLY and CDR2 FYNNEI. The CDR3 region is CASSEFTNQPQHF. CDR3 sequence (DNA): TGTGCCAGCAGTGAGTTTACCAATCAGCCCCAGCATTTT. The full variable domain, its missing parts supplied by reference TRBV2 and TRBJ1-5, is EPEVTQTPSHQVTQMGQEVILRCVPISNHLYFYWYRQILGQKVEFLVSFYNNEISEKSEIFDDQFSVERPDGSNFTLKIRSTKLEDSAMYFCASSEFTNQPQHFGDGTRLSIL.